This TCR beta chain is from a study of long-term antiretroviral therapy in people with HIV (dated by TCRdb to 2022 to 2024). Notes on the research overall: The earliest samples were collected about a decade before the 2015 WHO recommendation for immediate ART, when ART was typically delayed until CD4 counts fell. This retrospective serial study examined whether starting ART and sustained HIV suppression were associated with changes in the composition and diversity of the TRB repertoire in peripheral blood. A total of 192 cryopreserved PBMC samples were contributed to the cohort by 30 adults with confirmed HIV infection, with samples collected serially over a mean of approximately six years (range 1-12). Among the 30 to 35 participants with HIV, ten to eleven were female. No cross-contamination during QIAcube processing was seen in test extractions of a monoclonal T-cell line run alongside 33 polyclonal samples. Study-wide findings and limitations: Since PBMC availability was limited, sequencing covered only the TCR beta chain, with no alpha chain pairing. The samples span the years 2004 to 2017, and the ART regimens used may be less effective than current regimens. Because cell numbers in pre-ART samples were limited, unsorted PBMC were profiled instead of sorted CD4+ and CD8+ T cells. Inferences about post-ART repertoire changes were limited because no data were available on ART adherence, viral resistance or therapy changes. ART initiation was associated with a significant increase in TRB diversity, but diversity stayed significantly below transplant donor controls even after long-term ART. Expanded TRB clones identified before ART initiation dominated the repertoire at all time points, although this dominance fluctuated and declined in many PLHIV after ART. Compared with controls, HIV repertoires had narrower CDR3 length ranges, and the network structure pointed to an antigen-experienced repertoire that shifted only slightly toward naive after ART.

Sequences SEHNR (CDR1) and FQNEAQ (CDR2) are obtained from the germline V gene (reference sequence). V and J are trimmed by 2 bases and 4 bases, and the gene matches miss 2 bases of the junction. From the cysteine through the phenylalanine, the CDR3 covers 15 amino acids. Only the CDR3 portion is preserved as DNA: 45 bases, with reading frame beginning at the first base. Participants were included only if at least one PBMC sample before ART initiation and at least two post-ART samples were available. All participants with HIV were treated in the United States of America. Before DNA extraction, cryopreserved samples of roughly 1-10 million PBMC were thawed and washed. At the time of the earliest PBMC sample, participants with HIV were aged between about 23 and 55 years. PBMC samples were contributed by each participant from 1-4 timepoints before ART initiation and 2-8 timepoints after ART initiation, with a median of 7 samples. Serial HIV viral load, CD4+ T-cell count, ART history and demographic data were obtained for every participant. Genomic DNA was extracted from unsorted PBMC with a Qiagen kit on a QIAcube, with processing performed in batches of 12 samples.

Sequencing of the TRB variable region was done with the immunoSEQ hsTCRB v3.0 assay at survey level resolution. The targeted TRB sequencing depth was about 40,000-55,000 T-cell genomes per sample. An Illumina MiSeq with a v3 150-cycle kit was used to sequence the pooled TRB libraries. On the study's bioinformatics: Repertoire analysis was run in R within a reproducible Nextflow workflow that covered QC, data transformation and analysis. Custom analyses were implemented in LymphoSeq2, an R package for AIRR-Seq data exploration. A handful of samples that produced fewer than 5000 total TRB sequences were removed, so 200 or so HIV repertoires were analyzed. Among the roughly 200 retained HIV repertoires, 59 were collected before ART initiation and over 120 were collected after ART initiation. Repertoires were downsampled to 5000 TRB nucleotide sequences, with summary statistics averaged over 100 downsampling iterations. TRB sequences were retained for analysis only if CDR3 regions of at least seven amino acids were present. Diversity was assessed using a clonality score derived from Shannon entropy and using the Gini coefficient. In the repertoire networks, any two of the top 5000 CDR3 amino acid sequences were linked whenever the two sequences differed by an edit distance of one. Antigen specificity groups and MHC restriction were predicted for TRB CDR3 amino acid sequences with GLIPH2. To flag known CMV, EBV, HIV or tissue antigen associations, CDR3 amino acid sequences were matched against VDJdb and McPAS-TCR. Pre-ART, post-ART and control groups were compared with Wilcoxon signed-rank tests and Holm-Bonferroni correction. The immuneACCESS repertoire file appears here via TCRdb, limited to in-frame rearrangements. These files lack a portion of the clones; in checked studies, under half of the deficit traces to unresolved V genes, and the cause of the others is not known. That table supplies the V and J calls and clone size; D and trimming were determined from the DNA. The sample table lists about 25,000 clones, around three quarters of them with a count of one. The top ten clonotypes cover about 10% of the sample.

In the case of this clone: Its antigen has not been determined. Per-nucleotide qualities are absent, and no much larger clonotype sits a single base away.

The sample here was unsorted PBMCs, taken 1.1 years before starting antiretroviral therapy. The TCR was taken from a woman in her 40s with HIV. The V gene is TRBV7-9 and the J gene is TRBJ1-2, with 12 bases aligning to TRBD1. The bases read TGTGCCAGCAGCTTATGGGGACAGGGGGCCTATGGCTACACCTTC. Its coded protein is CASSLWGQGAYGYTF.